This T cell receptor (beta chain) comes out of a study of blood T cells in healthy people across ages. This clonotype came up a few times. Germline V gene sequence: CDR1 DFQATT, CDR2 SNEGSKA (reference sequence). The CDR3 runs 14 residues. V gave up 4 bases and J gave up 3 bases, with 16 bases separating them. Through a sample-barcoded 5' primer and a J-beta primer mix, a second PCR was run for roughly 6 to 11 cycles. TCRdb reprocessed the 5' RACE reads via MiXCR and lists one record per CDR3 protein. Of about 1,800,000 distinct CDR3 sequences listed, 25% to 30% are singletons. This rearrangement joins TRBV20-1 to TRBJ2-7; D may be TRBD1 (6 bases). Specimen: blood. This TCR came from a woman aged 25 to 39 in good health. The CDR3, as DNA: TGCAGTGCTATTCCAGGGGCGGCTTTCTACGAGCAGTACTTC. Protein sequence: CSAIPGAAFYEQYF.